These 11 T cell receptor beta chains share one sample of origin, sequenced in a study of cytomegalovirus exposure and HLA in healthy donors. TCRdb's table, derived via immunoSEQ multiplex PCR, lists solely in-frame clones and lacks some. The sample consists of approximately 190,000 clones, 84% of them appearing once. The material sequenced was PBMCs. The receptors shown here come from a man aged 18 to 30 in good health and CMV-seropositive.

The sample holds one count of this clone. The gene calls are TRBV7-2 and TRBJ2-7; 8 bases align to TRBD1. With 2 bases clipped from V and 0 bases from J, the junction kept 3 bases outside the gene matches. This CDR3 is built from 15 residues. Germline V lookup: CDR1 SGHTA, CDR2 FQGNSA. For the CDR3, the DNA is TGTGCCAGCAGCTTATTGACAGGGGTCTCCTACGAGCAGTACTTC. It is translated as CASSLLTGVSYEQYF.

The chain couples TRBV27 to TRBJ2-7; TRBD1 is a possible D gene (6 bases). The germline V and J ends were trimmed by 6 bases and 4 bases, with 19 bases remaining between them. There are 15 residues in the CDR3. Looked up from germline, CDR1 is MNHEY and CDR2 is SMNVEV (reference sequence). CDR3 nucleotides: TGTGCCAGCAGCAAGCTCGAGGGGGAAGGGTACGAGCAGTACTTC. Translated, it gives CASSKLEGEGYEQYF.

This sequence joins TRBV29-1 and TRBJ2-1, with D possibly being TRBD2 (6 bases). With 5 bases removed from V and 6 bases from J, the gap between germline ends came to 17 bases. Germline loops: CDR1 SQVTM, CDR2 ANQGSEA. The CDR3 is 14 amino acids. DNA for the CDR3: TGCAGCGTTTCCCGGAGACTAGTCCTCAATGAGCAGTTCTTC. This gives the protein CSVSRRLVLNEQFF.

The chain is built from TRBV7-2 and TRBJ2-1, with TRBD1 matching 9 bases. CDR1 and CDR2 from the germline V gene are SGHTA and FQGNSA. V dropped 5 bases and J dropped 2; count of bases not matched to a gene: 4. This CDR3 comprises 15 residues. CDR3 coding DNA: TGTGCCAGCAGCCAAGACAGGGGGGCCTACAATGAGCAGTTCTTC. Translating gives CASSQDRGAYNEQFF.

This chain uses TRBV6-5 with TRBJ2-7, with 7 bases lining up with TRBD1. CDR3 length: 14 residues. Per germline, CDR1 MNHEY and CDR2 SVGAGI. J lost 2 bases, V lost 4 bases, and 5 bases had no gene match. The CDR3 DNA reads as TGTGCCAGCAGTTCCGGGACAGCCCCCTACGAGCAGTACTTC. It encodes CASSSGTAPYEQYF.

The CDR3 is CASSPYRVSGGEQYF. CDR3 DNA: TGTGCCAGCAGCCCTTACCGGGTTTCGGGGGGCGAGCAGTACTTC. This chain links TRBV5-4 with TRBJ2-7; 7 bases map to TRBD2. This CDR3 region has 15 residues. The V and J ends lost 4 bases and 6 bases, in that order; junction bases with no gene match: 13. Germline values: CDR1 SGHNT, CDR2 YYREEE (reference sequence).

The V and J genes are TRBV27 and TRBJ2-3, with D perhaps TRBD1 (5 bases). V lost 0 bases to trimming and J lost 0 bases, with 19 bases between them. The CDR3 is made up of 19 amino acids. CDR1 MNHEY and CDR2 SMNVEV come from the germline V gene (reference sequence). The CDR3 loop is CASSLSSPWGDSSTDTQYF. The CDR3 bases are TGTGCCAGCAGTTTATCTTCCCCTTGGGGCGACAGCAGCACAGATACGCAGTATTTT.

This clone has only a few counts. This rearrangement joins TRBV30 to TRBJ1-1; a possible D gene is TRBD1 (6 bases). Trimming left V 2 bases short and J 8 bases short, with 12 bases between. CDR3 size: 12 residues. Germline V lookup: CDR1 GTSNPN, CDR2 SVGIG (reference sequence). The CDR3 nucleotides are TGTGCCTGGAGTACCAGGGGAGCAGAAGCTTTCTTT. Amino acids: CAWSTRGAEAFF.

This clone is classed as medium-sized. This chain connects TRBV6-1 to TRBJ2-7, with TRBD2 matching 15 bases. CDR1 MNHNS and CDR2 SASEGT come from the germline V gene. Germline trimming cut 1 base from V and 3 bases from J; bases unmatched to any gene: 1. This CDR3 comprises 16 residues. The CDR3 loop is CASSEEGLAGGYEQYF. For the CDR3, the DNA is TGTGCCAGCAGTGAAGAGGGACTAGCGGGAGGCTACGAGCAGTACTTC.

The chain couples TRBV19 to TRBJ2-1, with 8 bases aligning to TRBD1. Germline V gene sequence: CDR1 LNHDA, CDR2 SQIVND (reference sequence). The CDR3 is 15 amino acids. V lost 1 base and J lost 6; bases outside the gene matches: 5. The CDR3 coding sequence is TGTGCCAGTAGTATAGTGGGGGACAGGAGCAATGAGCAGTTCTTC. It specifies CASSIVGDRSNEQFF.

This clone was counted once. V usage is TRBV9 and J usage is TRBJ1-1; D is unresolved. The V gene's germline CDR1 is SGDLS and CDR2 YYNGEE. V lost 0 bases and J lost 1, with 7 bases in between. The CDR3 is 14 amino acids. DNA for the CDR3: TGTGCCAGCAGCGTAGGGCGGCAGAACACTGAAGCTTTCTTT. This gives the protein CASSVGRQNTEAFF.